This T cell receptor (beta chain) derives from a study of cytomegalovirus exposure and HLA in healthy donors (dated by TCRdb to about 2017). Context from the whole study: According to an earlier analysis of around 600 of the donors, about 190 million T cells yielded 100 million or so unique TCR beta sequences and approximately 300 Gb of sequence data. The number of donors typed differed by locus, with roughly 620-630 for A, B, C, DRB1 and DQB1, about 500 for DQA1, 606 for DPA1, and under 490 for DPB1. Roughly 5 DR-DQ haplotypes were handled as single units for association and clustering, since linkage in the cohort was strong. Of the roughly 410 genotyped donors, 65% to 90% were placed in the genetic ancestry cluster associated with self-reported Caucasian donors. Across 300 to 400 genotyped donors of the cohort, an average of about 200,000 unique TCR beta nucleotide sequences per donor were sequenced, and approximately 17% of those sequences were non-productive. The study aimed to test whether signatures of past pathogen exposure could be identified by cataloging public T cell receptors. A later analysis re-examined previously published TCR beta repertoires from around 670 donors and added high-resolution HLA genotyping to investigate patterns of TCR occurrence. In a later genetic analysis, genome-wide SNP genotypes for about 55% of the roughly 670 donors were used, and that subset was treated as a discovery cohort. The study profiled the T cell repertoires of hundreds of subjects by immunosequencing and related them to cytomegalovirus serostatus. Both class I and class II loci were covered by HLA typing, at four-digit resolution. Rather than drawing on any new phenotypic data, the later analysis identified candidate immune exposures from TCR beta sequences and the way those sequences occurred across donors. The study combined high-throughput TCR immunosequencing, statistical association of individual TCRs with disease status, and machine learning to predict cytomegalovirus infection status. Every repertoire in the discovery cohort had been generated on one and the same sequencing platform. Along with the roughly 700-subject first cohort, a separate validation cohort of over a hundred different subjects was used. Donor age, sex, ethnicity and CMV serostatus were collected together with the repertoire data. In an earlier analysis of a few hundred of the donors, high-throughput TCR beta sequencing was used to judge whether each TCR beta V gene segment behaved as functional or pseudogenic. An early release that covered about 600 HLA-typed donors contained 250 to 350 gigabases of sequencing data and tens of millions of unique TCR sequences.

V is cut back by 3 bases and J by 8 bases, with 9 bases in the junction unmatched. The CDR3 measures 17 amino acids from cysteine to phenylalanine. Here the CDR3 DNA is all that survives: 51 bases in frame from base 1. CDR1 and CDR2, looked up from the germline V gene, are SGHAT and FQNNGV. The receptor library was made with the immunoSEQ multiplex PCR assay. The multiplex PCR relied on a mix of 60 forward primers for TCR Vbeta segments and 13 reverse primers for TCR Jbeta segments. The CDR3 region of rearranged TCR beta genes was amplified from genomic DNA with a multiplex PCR assay. On the Illumina HiSeq System, the amplified TCR beta libraries were sequenced as 87-base-pair reads. In the original analysis: In a later analysis, some 80 million unique TCR beta chains were counted across the 500 to 850 repertoires, and roughly 11 million of these chains were shared by at least two donors. Raw reads were error-corrected and collapsed into unique sequences by a nearest-neighbor algorithm in which closely related sequences were merged to remove PCR and sequencing errors. CDR3 sequences were aligned to IMGT reference sequences to assign V, D and J gene segments. For a sequence to be retained, a match of at least six nucleotides to both a V gene segment and a J gene segment was required. Rearrangements were classified as productive when the CDR3 lacked stop codons and remained in frame with V and J, and all other rearrangements were classified as non-productive. CDR3 was defined by IMGT convention, running from the second conserved V-encoded cysteine to the conserved J-encoded phenylalanine. Sequences without an unambiguous match to a single V gene segment were excluded from the earlier analysis of 587 of the donors. An earlier analysis of a few hundred of the donors classified V segments as functional when productive rearrangements were above 56.7% and as segregating when the standard deviation between donors was above 5%. To diagnose cytomegalovirus status from the catalog of TCR beta chain sequences, a statistical classification framework was built. In a later analysis, V and J genes were assigned by comparing TCR nucleotide sequences against IMGT/GENE-DB human TR gene sequences. Using the TCRdist pipeline, a later analysis assigned CDR3 sequences along with most-parsimonious VDJ recombination scenarios. In a later analysis, each TCR beta chain was defined by its CDR3 amino acid sequence together with its V-gene family, and reads without a unique V-gene family were excluded. To address suspected cross-contamination and a sequencing artifact, a later analysis removed 550 to 750 highly shared, low-generation-probability nucleotide sequences. For each public chain, a later analysis derived a clonal expansion index from normalized ranks of inferred template counts within each repertoire. A later analysis computed generation probabilities with a VDJ recombination model fitted to out-of-frame rearrangements, and checked the results against IGoR. In a later analysis, TCR-TCR, TCR-HLA and TCR-CMV co-occurrence was scored with hypergeometric tests, and a repertoire-size bias correction was applied to TCR pairs. To estimate false discovery rates, a later analysis permuted the HLA or CMV assignments 20 times. A later analysis grouped co-occurring TCRs with DBSCAN, adding TCRdist sequence similarity when clustering within HLA-allele-positive subsets. Co-occurrence clustering excluded repertoires with fewer than 30,000 or more than 120,000 public chains, plus five with anomalous nucleotide sharing. TCRdb provides this immuneACCESS table in a form limited to in-frame rearrangements. Some clones are lacking; in checked studies, under half of them reflect an unresolved V gene, and why the rest are absent is not known. The DNA gave D and trimming, while V, J and clone size come from that table. For this sample the table gives 95,000 to 150,000 clones, of which around 66% were detected only once. Jointly, the top ten make up less than 9% of the sample.

Regarding this clone: Its specific antigen is unknown. Base quality data are lacking; no much larger clone is found one base away.

The study at large found these results: The presence/absence analyses assumed that sequencing depth was roughly uniform across donors, and that assumption may not be true. A total of fewer than 200 TCR beta chains were listed by the study as associated with cytomegalovirus. Because HLA typing was missing for some donors at each locus, association tests included only the typed subset. In an earlier analysis of 500 to 650 of the donors, most TCR beta V segments appeared in productive rearrangements about 87% or about 30% of the time, broadly matching IMGT annotations. The only immune exposure information available for the cohort was CMV serostatus. Most TCR sequences were seen in very few donors, while some public TCRs were found in many individuals. The authors suggested that the approach could potentially be generalized to other disease states and immunological phenotypes. In vitro tests confirmed that a few of the cytomegalovirus-associated TCR beta chains recognize cytomegalovirus antigens. According to a later analysis, most CMV-associated TCR beta chains appeared to be HLA-restricted, and the HLA associations seemed to be driven largely by CMV exposure. The sequencing pipeline was judged likely to have produced a cluster of highly shared sequence variants as a technical artifact. Because the 87-base-pair reads could not distinguish some IMGT-functional V segments, including TRBV6-2 and TRBV6-3, those segments were excluded. This cohort had only TCR beta chains sequenced, and the lack of alpha or paired-chain data limited which features could be detected. Compared with equally common non-associated chains, HLA-associated TCR beta chains in a later analysis were more clonally expanded and had lower generation probabilities. The classifier was reported to diagnose cytomegalovirus status with high specificity and sensitivity in both the original cohort and the validation cohort. A later genetic analysis associated a missense DCLRE1C variant with V-gene and J-gene trimming of TCR beta chains, and an independent cohort replicated the association. A further reported finding was that TCR beta sequences accurately predicted the HLA-A and HLA-B alleles for most subjects in the first cohort. Specific HLA alleles were associated with around 18,000 TCR beta sequences at a false discovery rate of 0.05 in a later analysis. Compared with the roughly 700-donor mean, donors in an Asian-associated ancestry cluster had fewer N-insertions in productive TCRs, according to a later genetic analysis. Strong co-occurrence of HLA alleles, especially DR and DQ, made assigning TCR associations to individual alleles difficult. Correlated functional status among segregating V segments might reflect linkage disequilibrium, but an unknown experimental factor could not be ruled out. Because counts were too low, about 17 rarely observed V segments, including chromosome 9 orphons, were excluded from the earlier analysis of some 540 of the donors. In a later analysis, TCR association rates were found to vary across HLA loci, with the most associated TCRs seen for DRB1 alleles and the fewest for HLA-C alleles. According to a later analysis, parvovirus B19, influenza, CMV and Epstein-Barr virus appeared linked to several top co-occurrence clusters.

The cohort was made up of 500 to 800 healthy bone marrow donors. At the time of sampling, every cohort member was nominally healthy, though immune exposures that went unrecorded were likely present. The donor was CMV seropositive and belonged to the group of about 290 seropositive cohort members. Each donor provided a peripheral blood sample, and peripheral blood mononuclear cells were used for TCR beta sequencing. Genomic DNA extraction from the blood cell samples was performed with the Qiagen DNeasy Blood Extraction Kit. The sequencing input was PBMCs. In this chain, TRBV11-2 is recombined with TRBJ2-1, and TRBD2 aligns with 14 junction nucleotides. The origin of this receptor is a woman in her thirties or forties in good health and CMV-seropositive. The DNA sequence is TGTGCCAGCAGCTTTGGCGCGGGACTAGCGGGAGTTGATGAGCAGTTCTTC. Translated, it gives CASSFGAGLAGVDEQFF. With all but the CDR3 taken from the reference TRBV11-2 and TRBJ2-1 genes, the full variable domain is: EAGVAQSPRYKIIEKRQSVAFWCNPISGHATLYWYQQILGQGPKLLIQFQNNGVVDDSQLPKDRFSAERLKGVDSTLKIQPAKLEDSAVYLCASSFGAGLAGVDEQFFGPGTRLTVL.